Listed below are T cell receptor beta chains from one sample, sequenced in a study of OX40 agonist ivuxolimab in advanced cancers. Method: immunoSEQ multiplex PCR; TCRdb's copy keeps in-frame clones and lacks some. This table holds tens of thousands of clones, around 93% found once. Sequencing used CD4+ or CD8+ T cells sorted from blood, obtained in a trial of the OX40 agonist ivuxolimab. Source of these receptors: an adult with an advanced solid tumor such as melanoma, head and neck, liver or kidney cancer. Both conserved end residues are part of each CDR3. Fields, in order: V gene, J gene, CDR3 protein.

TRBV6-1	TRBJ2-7	CASSDDHGGFYEQYF
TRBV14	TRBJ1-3	CASRGSSGNTIYF
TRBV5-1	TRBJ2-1	CASSLAGVPYNEQFF
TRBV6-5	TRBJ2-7	CASSYSALSSPYEQYF
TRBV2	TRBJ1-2	CASSHRVLSYGYTF
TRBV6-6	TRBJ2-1	CASSFQREFNFYEQFF
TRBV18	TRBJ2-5	CASSPGETAIQETQYF
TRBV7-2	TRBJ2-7	CASRLLPPGASSYEQYF
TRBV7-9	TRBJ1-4	CATEQGVNEKLFF
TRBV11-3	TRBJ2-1	CASSLWTSGNNEQFF
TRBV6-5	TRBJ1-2	CASSYKGFNYGYTF
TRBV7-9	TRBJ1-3	CASSILGTGLHGNTIYF
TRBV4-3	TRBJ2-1	CASSQGAGAYNEQFF
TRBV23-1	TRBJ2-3	CASSPGTADTDTQYF
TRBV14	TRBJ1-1	CASSGQAGTEAFF
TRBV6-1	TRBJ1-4	CASSEAHIDIRNEKLFF
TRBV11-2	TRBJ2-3	CASIVSGILTDTQYF
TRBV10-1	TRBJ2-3	CASRGRTGPTLRTDTQYF
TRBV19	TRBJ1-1	CASSTSRAGNTEAFF
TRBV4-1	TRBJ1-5	CASSRRDRGSRYGNQPQHF
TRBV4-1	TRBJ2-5	CASRDTGGQETQYF
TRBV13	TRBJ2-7	CASSEGLAGAYRTYEQYF
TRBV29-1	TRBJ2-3	CSARPDTQYF
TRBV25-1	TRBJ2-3	CASSEGSSADTQYF
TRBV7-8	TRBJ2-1	CASSSNMGYNEQFF
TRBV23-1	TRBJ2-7	CASLEKREDSYEQYF
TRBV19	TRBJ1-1	CASARERGLNTEAFF
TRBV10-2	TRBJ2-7	CASSEGWYGEKLGYF
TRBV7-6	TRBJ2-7	CASSLGTSGFYEQYF
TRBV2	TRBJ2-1	CASSDLAGHQRQFF
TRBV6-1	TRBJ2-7	CASSEAAIANHEQYF
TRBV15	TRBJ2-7	CATSDFTLYEQYF
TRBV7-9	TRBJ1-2	CASSLGGTLETKGGYTF
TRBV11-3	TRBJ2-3	CASSDSRTDTQYF
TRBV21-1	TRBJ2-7	CASSKGPPGQRRRWQYF
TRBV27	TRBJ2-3	CASSLSVGSTDTQYF
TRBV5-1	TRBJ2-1	CASSFSGAYNEQFF
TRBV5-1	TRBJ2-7	CASKVGQGPYEQYF
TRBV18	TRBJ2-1	CASSPGPGLAGGGYFNEQFF
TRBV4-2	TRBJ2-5	CASSQDGGAGGGETQYF
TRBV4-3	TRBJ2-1	CASSQDWADTYNEQFF
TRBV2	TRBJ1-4	CASSGATNEKLFF
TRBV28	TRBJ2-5	CASSLFKGGETQYF
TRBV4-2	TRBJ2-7	CASSQGADSSYEQYF
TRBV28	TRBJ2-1	CASSRSPLVNSYNEQFF
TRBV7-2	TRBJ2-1	CASSLDLLAPSYNEQFF
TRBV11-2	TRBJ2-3	CASSPGTASTDTQYF
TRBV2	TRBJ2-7	CASLSNRNTGYEQYF
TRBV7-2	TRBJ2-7	CASSSWASGSKSYEQYF
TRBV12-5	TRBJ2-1	CASGSFEGTSRRGSYNEQFF